These 26 T cell receptor beta chains originate from one sample sequenced in a study of cytomegalovirus exposure and HLA in healthy donors. 13 Jbeta primers and 60 Vbeta primers were used for the PCR. TCRdb's copy holds only in-frame clones and misses some; the assay was immunoSEQ multiplex PCR. This table holds roughly 190,000 clones, roughly 74% found once. The source material was PBMCs. These receptors were collected from a woman aged 30 to 39 in good health and CMV-seronegative.

The gene calls are TRBV7-6 and TRBJ2-7, with D perhaps TRBD1 (5 bases). Looked up from germline, CDR1 is SGHVS and CDR2 is FNYEAQ. The CDR3 is made up of 15 amino acids. The V gene lost 1 base and the J gene lost 2 bases, with 12 bases spanning the gap. The CDR3 loop reads CASSLDRQPAYEQYF. Written as DNA, the CDR3 is TGTGCCAGCAGCTTAGACAGGCAACCGGCCTACGAGCAGTACTTC.

CDR3 sequence (DNA): TGTGCCAGTCACCAGGACTGGGCTCCGAATGAAAAACTGTTTTTT. Its protein product is CASHQDWAPNEKLFF. The chain has TRBV19 and TRBJ1-4; no reliable D call. CDR3 length: 15 residues. Trimming cost V 8 bases and J 5 bases, with 18 bases left between them. The V gene's germline CDR1 is LNHDA and CDR2 SQIVND (reference sequence).

The count of this clone is one. The chain has TRBV6-4 and TRBJ2-2; TRBD2 might be the D (5 bases). V was clipped by 3 bases and J by 4 bases, with 12 bases between them. This CDR3 has 15 amino acids. Looked up from germline, CDR1 is MRHNA and CDR2 is SNTAGT. The DNA for the CDR3 is TGTGCCAGCAGTGAAGGACTCTCTTCCACCGGGGAGCTGTTTTTT. The encoded protein is CASSEGLSSTGELFF.

This clone was observed a single time. The chain is built from TRBV25-1 and TRBJ2-7; D gene ambiguous. V shed 2 bases and J shed 8 bases, with 16 bases lying between them. The CDR3 runs 14 residues. Per germline, CDR1 MGHDK and CDR2 SYGVNS. CDR3 residues: CASSEVGRAKQQYF. The CDR3 region has the DNA TGTGCCAGCAGTGAAGTGGGCCGAGCCAAACAGCAGTACTTC.

The V gene is TRBV5-1, the J gene TRBJ2-7; TRBD1 aligns across 9 bases. The CDR3 spans 17 residues. The germline V gene has CDR1 SGHRS and CDR2 YFSETQ. The V segment lost 1 base and the J segment 4 bases; nucleotides outside the gene matches: 12. The CDR3, as DNA: TGCGCCAGCAGCTTGAGCCTGGGGACAGGGCTAACATACGAGCAGTACTTC. It specifies CASSLSLGTGLTYEQYF. The variable domain in full, completed from reference TRBV5-1 and TRBJ2-7, reads KAGVTQTPRYLIKTRGQQVTLSCSPISGHRSVSWYQQTPGQGLQFLFEYFSETQRNKGNFPGRFSGRQFSNSRSEMNVSTLELGDSALYLCASSLSLGTGLTYEQYFGPGTRLTVT.

This chain uses TRBV5-1 with TRBJ1-2; D is uncertain. CDR1 and CDR2 (germline): SGHRS, YFSETQ. This CDR3 region has 15 residues. V was trimmed by 0 bases and J by 4 bases, leaving 13 bases between them. CDR3 loop: CASSLDRPGGYGYTF. The CDR3, as DNA: TGCGCCAGCAGCTTGGATAGGCCCGGAGGCTATGGCTACACCTTC.

The chain employs TRBV5-1 and TRBJ2-7; TRBD1 matches 7 bases. This CDR3 has 14 residues. The J segment lost 3 bases and the V segment lost 4 bases, leaving 7 bases of the junction unmatched. Per the germline V gene, CDR1 is SGHRS and CDR2 is YFSETQ. The CDR3 loop reads CASSPGTALYEQYF. The CDR3 DNA reads as TGCGCCAGCAGCCCCGGGACAGCGCTCTACGAGCAGTACTTC.

The gene calls are TRBV7-9 and TRBJ1-4; D might be TRBD1 (5 bases). CDR1 and CDR2 (germline): SEHNR, FQNEAQ (reference sequence). V was pared by 5 bases and J by 3 bases, with 10 bases between. CDR3 length equals 14 residues. Here the CDR3 reads CASSKGLSNEKLFF. The DNA for the CDR3 is TGTGCCAGCAGCAAGGGACTTTCTAATGAAAAACTGTTTTTT.

In regard to this clone: One end of the junction does not line up with germline, which may come from a read error. The V call is TRBV7-9, the J call TRBJ2-7, with 9 bases identical to TRBD1. Germline V gene lookup returns CDR1 SEHNR and CDR2 FQNEAQ (reference sequence). CDR3 length: 18 amino acids. CDR3 sequence (DNA): TGTTCCAGCAGCTTAGTGTCCGGGACAGGGCACCCCACCTACGAGCAGTACTTC. Residues: CSSSLVSGTGHPTYEQYF.

J is TRBJ1-2 and V is TRBV5-1; D remains ambiguous. V was pared by 0 bases and J by 3 bases, with 9 bases between. The CDR3 covers 14 residues. Germline assignment: CDR1 SGHRS and CDR2 YFSETQ. CDR3 nucleotides: TGCGCCAGCAGCTTGGTGGGGAGCTACTATGGCTACACCTTC. This gives the protein CASSLVGSYYGYTF.

In nucleotides, the CDR3 is TGTGCCAGCAGCTTGTTGTTTGGGGGGACCCCCTACGAGCAGTACTTC. Translating gives CASSLLFGGTPYEQYF. V gene TRBV5-6 combines with J gene TRBJ2-7; TRBD2 is a possible D gene (6 bases). V lost 1 base to trimming and J lost 2 bases, with 16 bases between them. Germline loops: CDR1 SGHDT, CDR2 YYEEEE. The CDR3 sequence is 16 residues long.

This clone was seen once. V gene TRBV6-1 combines with J gene TRBJ2-7; the match to TRBD1 covers 10 bases. Germline V gives CDR1 MNHNS, CDR2 SASEGT. V gave up 6 bases and J gave up 3 bases; unmatched junction bases: 5. The CDR3 spans 14 residues. CDR3 protein: CASRFGQGDYEQYF. The CDR3 DNA reads TGTGCCAGCAGGTTCGGACAGGGGGACTACGAGCAGTACTTC.

This clone occurred a few times. This chain links TRBV7-9 with TRBJ2-1, with unresolved D. This CDR3 comprises 15 residues. Looked up from germline, CDR1 is SEHNR and CDR2 is FQNEAQ (reference sequence). V was pared by 1 base and J by 8 bases, with 15 bases between. DNA for the CDR3: TGTGCCAGCAGCTTAGGTTTAGCTAGATTGGATGAGCAGTTCTTC. Translated, it gives CASSLGLARLDEQFF.

The chain combines TRBV27 with TRBJ1-1; 9 nucleotides line up with TRBD1. Per germline, CDR1 MNHEY and CDR2 SMNVEV (reference sequence). There are 14 residues in the CDR3. The V and J ends lost 6 bases and 4 bases, in that order; junction bases with no gene match: 6. The CDR3 DNA reads as TGTGCCAGCAGCAATACAGGGGGCCTCACTGAAGCTTTCTTT. Encoded protein: CASSNTGGLTEAFF.

This clone came up once. The CDR3 nucleotides are TGTGCCAGCAGCGTAGAGGGACAGGGGGCGCCCGAGCAGTACTTC. Its translation: CASSVEGQGAPEQYF. The chain carries TRBV9 and TRBJ2-7, with 12 bases lining up with TRBD1. The CDR3 sequence is 15 residues long. Trimming removed 0 bases from V and 6 bases from J; junction bases left unmatched: 4. Germline V gene sequence: CDR1 SGDLS, CDR2 YYNGEE.

This chain connects TRBV5-1 to TRBJ2-3; D unresolved. Germline loops: CDR1 SGHRS, CDR2 YFSETQ. Trimming stripped 0 bases from V and 8 bases from J, with 19 bases between. The CDR3 is made up of 16 amino acids. The CDR3 DNA sequence: TGCGCCAGCAGCTTGGGTATCAGTTCGTCCATATCTACGCAGTATTTT. Its protein product is CASSLGISSSISTQYF.

The rearrangement links TRBV7-7 to TRBJ2-7, with TRBD1 matching over 7 bases. Germline values: CDR1 SSHAT, CDR2 FNYEAQ (reference sequence). This CDR3 has 17 amino acids. V lost 5 bases, J lost 3 bases, and 16 bases stayed unmatched. The CDR3 coding sequence is TGTGCCAGCAGCCCCCCGATTTGGGACAGCTATTTCTACGAGCAGTACTTC. This gives the protein CASSPPIWDSYFYEQYF.

In this sample, this clone turned up a few times. Here the CDR3 reads CASSPGQGPYGYTF. In DNA, the CDR3 is TGTGCCAGCAGCCCAGGACAGGGCCCCTATGGCTACACCTTC. This rearrangement joins TRBV7-2 to TRBJ1-2; 8 nucleotides agree with TRBD1. The CDR3 consists of 14 residues. Germline values: CDR1 SGHTA, CDR2 FQGNSA. V lost 5 bases to trimming and J lost 4 bases; unmatched junction nucleotides: 6.

The rearrangement joins TRBV4-2 to TRBJ2-1, with 8 nucleotides matching TRBD2. CDR1 and CDR2 (germline): LGHNA, YNFKEQ. This CDR3 is 14 amino acids long. Germline trimming cut 4 bases from V and 6 bases from J; bases unmatched to any gene: 5. For the CDR3, the DNA is TGTGCCAGCAGCCTTAGCGGGATGGGCAATGAGCAGTTCTTC. It encodes CASSLSGMGNEQFF.

The V call is TRBV9, the J call TRBJ2-2, with 9 positions matching TRBD2. Germline V gene lookup returns CDR1 SGDLS and CDR2 YYNGEE. V trimming: 1 base; J trimming: 0 bases; junction bases outside the gene matches: 4. CDR3 length equals 17 residues. The chain's CDR3 is CASSVPLAGPNTGELFF. The CDR3 nucleotides are TGTGCCAGCAGCGTACCACTAGCGGGCCCGAACACCGGGGAGCTGTTTTTT. The full variable domain, in which reference TRBV9 and TRBJ2-2 provide the parts outside the CDR3, is DSGVTQTPKHLITATGQRVTLRCSPRSGDLSVYWYQQSLDQGLQFLIQYYNGEERAKGNILERFSAQQFPDLHSELNLSSLELGDSALYFCASSVPLAGPNTGELFFGEGSRLTVL.

This clone occurred a few times. The chain joins TRBV7-9 to TRBJ1-4; 7 nucleotides agree with TRBD1. The CDR3 contains 16 residues. Germline values: CDR1 SEHNR, CDR2 FQNEAQ (reference sequence). J gave up 6 bases and V 0 bases, and 7 bases lay outside the gene matches. CDR3 nucleotides: TGTGCCAGCAGCTTAGCGGGTGACAGGGCTTATGAAAAACTGTTTTTT. Residues: CASSLAGDRAYEKLFF. Complete variable domain (other parts from reference TRBV7-9 and TRBJ1-4): DTGVSQNPRHKITKRGQNVTFRCDPISEHNRLYWYRQTLGQGPEFLTYFQNEAQLEKSRLLSDRFSAERPKGSFSTLEIQRTEQGDSAMYLCASSLAGDRAYEKLFFGSGTQLSVL.

V gene TRBV7-8 combines with J gene TRBJ1-2, with D perhaps matching TRBD1 (6 bases). Trimming removed 0 bases from V and 2 bases from J, with 13 bases in between. This CDR3 has 16 residues. Germline lookup yields CDR1 SGHVS and CDR2 FQNEAQ. The CDR3 reads CASSLAGGARNYGYTF. The CDR3 DNA reads TGTGCCAGCAGCTTAGCGGGGGGGGCGAGGAACTATGGCTACACCTTC. The whole variable domain, filled in from reference TRBV7-8 and TRBJ1-2, reads GAGVSQSPRYKVAKRGQDVALRCDPISGHVSLFWYQQALGQGPEFLTYFQNEAQLDKSGLPSDRFFAERPEGSVSTLKIQRTQQEDSAVYLCASSLAGGARNYGYTFGSGTRLTVV.

The chain couples TRBV7-9 to TRBJ2-1; TRBD2 agrees at 11 bases. V gave up 4 bases and J gave up 8 bases; unmatched junction bases: 7. Germline CDR1 is SEHNR and CDR2 is FQNEAQ (reference sequence). The CDR3 is made up of 15 amino acids. CDR3 sequence reads: CASSSTSGRVDEQFF. The CDR3 DNA reads as TGTGCCAGCAGCTCCACTAGCGGGAGAGTGGATGAGCAGTTCTTC.

This chain joins TRBV18 and TRBJ2-5; 7 positions agree with TRBD1. The closer fit of TRBJ2-7 to the DNA end suggests the J call may be wrong. The CDR3 is 14 amino acids. CDR1 KGHSH and CDR2 LQKENI come from the germline V gene. Here the CDR3 DNA reads TGTGCCAGCTCACCTCGGGACAGCTCCTACGAGCAGTACTTC. Residues: CASSPRDSSYEQYF.

This clone appeared a few times. DNA of the CDR3: TGTGCCAGCAGCGTTATAGCAGAGAACACTGAAGCTTTCTTT. It translates to CASSVIAENTEAFF. This chain connects TRBV9 to TRBJ1-1, with D unclear. This CDR3 comprises 14 residues. V lost 2 bases, J lost 1 base, and 9 bases lay in between. Germline V lookup: CDR1 SGDLS, CDR2 YYNGEE.

The genes are TRBV7-9 and TRBJ1-2, with 7 nucleotides matching TRBD1. V shed 4 bases and J 7 bases; nucleotides not matched to a gene: 9. The CDR3 contains 14 residues. Germline loops: CDR1 SEHNR, CDR2 FQNEAQ (reference sequence). The CDR3 loop is CASSSTGAGRGYTF. The CDR3 DNA sequence: TGTGCCAGCAGCTCCACAGGGGCAGGACGTGGCTACACCTTC.